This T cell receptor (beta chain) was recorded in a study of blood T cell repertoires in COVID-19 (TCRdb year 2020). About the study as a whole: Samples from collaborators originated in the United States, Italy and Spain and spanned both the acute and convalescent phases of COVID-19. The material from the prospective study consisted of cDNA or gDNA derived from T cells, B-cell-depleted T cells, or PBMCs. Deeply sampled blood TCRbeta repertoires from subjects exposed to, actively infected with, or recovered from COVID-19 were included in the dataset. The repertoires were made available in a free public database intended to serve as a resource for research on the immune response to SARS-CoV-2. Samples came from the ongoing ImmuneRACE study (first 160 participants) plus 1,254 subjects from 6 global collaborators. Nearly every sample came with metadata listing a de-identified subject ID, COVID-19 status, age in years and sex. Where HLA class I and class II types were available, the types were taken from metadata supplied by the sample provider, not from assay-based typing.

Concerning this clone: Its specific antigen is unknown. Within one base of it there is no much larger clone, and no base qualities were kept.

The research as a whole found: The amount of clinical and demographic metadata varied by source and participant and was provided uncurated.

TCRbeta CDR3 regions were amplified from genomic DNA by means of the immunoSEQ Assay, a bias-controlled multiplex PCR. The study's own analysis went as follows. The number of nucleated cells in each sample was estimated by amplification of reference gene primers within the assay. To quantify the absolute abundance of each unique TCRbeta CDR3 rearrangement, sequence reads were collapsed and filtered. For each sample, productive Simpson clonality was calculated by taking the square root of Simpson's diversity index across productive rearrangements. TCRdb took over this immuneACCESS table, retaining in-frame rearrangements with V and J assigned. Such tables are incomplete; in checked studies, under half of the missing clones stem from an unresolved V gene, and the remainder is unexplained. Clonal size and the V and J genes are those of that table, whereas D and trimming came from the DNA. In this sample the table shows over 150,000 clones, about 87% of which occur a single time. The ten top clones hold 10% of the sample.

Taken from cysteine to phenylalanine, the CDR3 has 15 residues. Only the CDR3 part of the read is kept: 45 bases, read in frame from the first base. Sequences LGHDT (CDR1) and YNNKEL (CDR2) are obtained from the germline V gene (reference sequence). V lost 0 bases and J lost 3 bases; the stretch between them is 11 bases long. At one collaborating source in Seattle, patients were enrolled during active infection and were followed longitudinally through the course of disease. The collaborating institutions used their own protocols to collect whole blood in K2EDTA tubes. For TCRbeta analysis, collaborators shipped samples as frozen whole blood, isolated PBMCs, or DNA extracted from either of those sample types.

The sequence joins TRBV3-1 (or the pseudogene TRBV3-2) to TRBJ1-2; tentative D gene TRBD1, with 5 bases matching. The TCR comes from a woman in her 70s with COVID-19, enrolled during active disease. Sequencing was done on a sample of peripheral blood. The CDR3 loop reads CASSQDAGRDYGYTF. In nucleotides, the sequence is TGTGCCAGCAGCCAAGATGCAGGGAGGGACTATGGCTACACCTTC.